This T cell receptor (beta chain) was captured by sequencing in a study of human T cells and chemical hapten exposure. In the study overall: Small pooled library volume differences mainly caused per-sample TCR yield variation.

Trimming removed 4 bases at V and 5 bases at J, with 14 bases between. From germline, CDR1 is ENHRY and CDR2 SYGVKD. The CDR3 totals 14 residues. Regarding time point: pre-sensitization, week 0. The treatment is: therapeutic diphenylcyclopropenone sensitization with weekly scalp DPC. Each CDR3 protein is one row after TCRdb ran MiXCR on the RACE reads. The sample has some 360,000 distinct CDR3 sequences; approximately 5.1% are singletons. The receptor's source is a woman aged 50 to 60 with alopecia areata. Some clones in this sample may be carry-over from other donors' samples. This chain uses TRBV10-3 with TRBJ1-1; D is uncertain. Material: whole blood, obtained in connection with sensitization to the hapten diphenylcyclopropenone (DPC). CDR3 region: CAISGTAGDTEAFF. In DNA, the CDR3 is TGTGCCATCAGTGGGACGGCCGGAGATACTGAAGCTTTCTTT.